This T cell receptor (beta chain) was sequenced in a study of long-term antiretroviral therapy in people with HIV. Study at large: A decade or so separates the oldest specimens from the later 2015 immediate-ART recommendation.

Germline values: CDR1 SGHAT, CDR2 FQDESV (reference sequence). J was trimmed by 3 bases and V by 3 bases; bases with no gene match: 4. The CDR3 covers 14 residues. HIV-positive participants all received treatment in the United States. With survey level as its setting, the immunoSEQ assay was v3.0. Some clones are missing from TCRdb's copy, which holds only in-frame ones; the method was immunoSEQ multiplex PCR. Of more than 25,000 clones in the sample, around 97% were seen once. The source is a man aged 25 to 40 with HIV. The rearrangement joins TRBV11-1 to TRBJ1-1, with 7 bases fitting TRBD1. This specimen was unsorted PBMCs, taken 7.6 years after starting antiretroviral therapy. CDR3 in DNA: TGTGCCAGCAGCTTCGGCACAGGGGACACTGAAGCTTTCTTT. Translating gives CASSFGTGDTEAFF.